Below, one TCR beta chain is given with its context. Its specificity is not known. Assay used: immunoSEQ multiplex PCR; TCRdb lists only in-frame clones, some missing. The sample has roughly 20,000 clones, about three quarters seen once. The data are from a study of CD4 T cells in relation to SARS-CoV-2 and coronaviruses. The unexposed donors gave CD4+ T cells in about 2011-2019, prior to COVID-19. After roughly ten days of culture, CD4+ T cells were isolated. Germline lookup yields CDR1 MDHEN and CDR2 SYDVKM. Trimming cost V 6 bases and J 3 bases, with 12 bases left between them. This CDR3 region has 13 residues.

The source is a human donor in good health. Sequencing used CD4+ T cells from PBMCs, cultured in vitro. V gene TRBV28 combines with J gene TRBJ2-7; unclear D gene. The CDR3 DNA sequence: TGTGCCAGCAGGCTTTCTCTAATCTACGAGCAGTACTTC. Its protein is CASRLSLIYEQYF.